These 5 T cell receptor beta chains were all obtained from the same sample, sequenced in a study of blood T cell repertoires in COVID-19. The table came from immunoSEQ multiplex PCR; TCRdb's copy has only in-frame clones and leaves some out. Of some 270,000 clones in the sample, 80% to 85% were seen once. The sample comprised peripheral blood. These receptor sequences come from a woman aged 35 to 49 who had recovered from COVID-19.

The CDR3: CASSPGTGVNYGYTF. CDR3 nucleotides: TGTGCCAGCAGCCCCGGGACAGGGGTAAACTATGGCTACACCTTC. The rearrangement joins TRBV5-5 to TRBJ1-2; TRBD1 agrees at 10 bases. This CDR3 is built from 15 residues. V gave up 4 bases and J gave up 2 bases; unmatched junction bases: 5. Germline CDR1 reads SGHKS; CDR2 reads YYEKEE (reference sequence).

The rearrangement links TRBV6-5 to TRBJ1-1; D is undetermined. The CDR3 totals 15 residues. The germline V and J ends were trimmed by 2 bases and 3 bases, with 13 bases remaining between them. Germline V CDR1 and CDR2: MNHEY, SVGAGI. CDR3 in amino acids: CASSYHRGRDTEAFF. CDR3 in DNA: TGTGCCAGCAGTTACCACCGGGGTAGAGACACTGAAGCTTTCTTT.

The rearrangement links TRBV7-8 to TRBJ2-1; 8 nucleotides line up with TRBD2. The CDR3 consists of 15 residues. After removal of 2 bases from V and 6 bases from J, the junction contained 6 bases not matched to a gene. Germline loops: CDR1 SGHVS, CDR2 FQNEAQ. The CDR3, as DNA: TGTGCCAGCAGCTTATCGGGGGGGGCCAGCAATGAGCAGTTCTTC. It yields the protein CASSLSGGASNEQFF. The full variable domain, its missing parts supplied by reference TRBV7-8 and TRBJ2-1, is GAGVSQSPRYKVAKRGQDVALRCDPISGHVSLFWYQQALGQGPEFLTYFQNEAQLDKSGLPSDRFFAERPEGSVSTLKIQRTQQEDSAVYLCASSLSGGASNEQFFGPGTRLTVL.

This chain's CDR3 is CASSPRDRGATGELFF. The CDR3 nucleotides read TGTGCCAGCTCACCCCGGGACAGGGGCGCCACCGGGGAGCTGTTTTTT. This chain connects TRBV18 to TRBJ2-2, with 10 bases that match TRBD1. CDR3 length: 16 residues. V shed 3 bases, J shed 4 bases, and the junction held 5 bases outside the gene matches. Per germline, CDR1 KGHSH and CDR2 LQKENI. Full variable domain (rest looked up from reference TRBV18 and TRBJ2-2): NAGVMQNPRHLVRRRGQEARLRCSPMKGHSHVYWYRQLPEEGLKFMVYLQKENIIDESGMPKERFSAEFPKEGPSILRIQQVVRGDSAAYFCASSPRDRGATGELFFGEGSRLTVL.

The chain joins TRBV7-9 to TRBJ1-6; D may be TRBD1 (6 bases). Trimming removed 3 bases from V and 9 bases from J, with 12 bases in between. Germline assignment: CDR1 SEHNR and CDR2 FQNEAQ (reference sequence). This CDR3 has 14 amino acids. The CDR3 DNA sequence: TGTGCCAGCAGCTTGTACAGGGACGGTTCACCCCTCCACTTT. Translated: CASSLYRDGSPLHF.